The clone carrying this T cell receptor (beta chain) was detected many times. This sample is part of a study of neurological immune-mediated disorders. The CDR3 totals 16 residues. The V and J ends lost 3 bases and 2 bases respectively, with 16 bases between them. TCRdb reprocessed the 5' RACE reads with MiXCR, giving one entry per CDR3 protein. The sample shows approximately 66,000 distinct CDR3 sequences, 3% to 4% of them seen only once. Sequences were obtained from PBMCs. The chain employs TRBV12-3 or TRBV12-4 and TRBJ1-2; D gene unclear. The TCR was taken from a man aged 35 to 55 with multiple sclerosis. The CDR3 DNA is TGTGCCAGCAGTTTTTCTGGCCAGAGAGCCAACTATGGCTACACCTTC. It codes for CASSFSGQRANYGYTF.